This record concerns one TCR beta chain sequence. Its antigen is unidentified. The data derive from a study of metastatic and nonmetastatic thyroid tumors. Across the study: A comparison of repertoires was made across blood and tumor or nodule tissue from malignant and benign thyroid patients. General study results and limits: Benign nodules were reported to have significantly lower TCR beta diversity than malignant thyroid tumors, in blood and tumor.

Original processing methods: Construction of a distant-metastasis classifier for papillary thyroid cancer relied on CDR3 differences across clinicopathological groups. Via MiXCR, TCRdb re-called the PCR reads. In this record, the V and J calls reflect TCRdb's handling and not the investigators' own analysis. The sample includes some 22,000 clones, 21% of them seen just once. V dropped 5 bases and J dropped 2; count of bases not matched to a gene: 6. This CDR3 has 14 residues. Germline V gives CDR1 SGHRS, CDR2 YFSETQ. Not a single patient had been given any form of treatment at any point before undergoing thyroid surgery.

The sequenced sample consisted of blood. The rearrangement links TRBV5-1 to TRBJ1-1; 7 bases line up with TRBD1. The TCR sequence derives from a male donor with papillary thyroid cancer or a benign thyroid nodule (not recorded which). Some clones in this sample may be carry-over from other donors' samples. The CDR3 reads CASRPYRGNTEAFF. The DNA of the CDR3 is TGCGCCAGCAGGCCCTACAGGGGCAACACTGAAGCTTTCTTT.